A single sample gave rise to the 32 T cell receptor beta chains below, sequenced in a study of vaccination and CD4 T cells after COVID-19. As for treatment: roughly 11-day PBMC culture with coronavirus spike peptide pools or control peptides (ViraFEST assay). For these TCRs, the target antigens are not known. Once obtained from cultured CD4+ T cells, the DNA was sequenced using the Oncomine TCR Beta short-read assay. TCRdb reprocessed the PCR reads with MiXCR, giving one entry per CDR3 protein. The sample carries around 19,000 distinct CDR3 sequences, about 56% recorded once. The specimen was CD4+ T cells from blood, cultured in vitro. These receptors came from a human donor who had recovered from COVID-19.

The genes are TRBV6-1 and TRBJ2-7, with a weak D call TRBD2 (5 bases). CDR1 is MNHNS and CDR2 is SASEGT in the germline V gene. The CDR3 loop spans 13 amino acids. With 8 bases removed from V and 1 base from J, the gap between germline ends came to 12 bases. CDR3 bases: TGTGCCAGCCGGGCGGGCGGGTCCTACGAGCAGTACTTC. This gives the protein CASRAGGSYEQYF.

The V gene is TRBV12-3 or TRBV12-4, the J gene TRBJ2-3; a possible D gene is TRBD1 (6 bases). Trimming cost V 5 bases and J 6 bases, with 9 bases left between them. CDR3 length: 12 amino acids. In nucleotides, the CDR3 is TGTGCCAGCAGTCGACAGGACGATACGCAGTATTTT. It translates to CASSRQDDTQYF.

V gene TRBV15 combines with J gene TRBJ1-3; D is uncertain. The CDR3 has 15 amino acids. Germline CDR1 LNHNV, CDR2 YYDKDF (reference sequence). V lost 0 bases and J 8 bases, leaving 14 bases between the germline ends. CDR3 loop: CATSRDLADRDTIYF. The DNA for the CDR3 is TGTGCCACCAGCAGAGATCTGGCCGACCGGGACACCATATATTTT.

The chain couples TRBV12-3 or TRBV12-4 to TRBJ1-5, with D hard to call. The V end was cut by 5 bases, the J end by 2 bases, with 10 bases between. This CDR3 is 14 amino acids long. The CDR3 reads CASSPRMGNQPQHF. CDR3 nucleotide sequence: TGTGCCAGCAGTCCCCGGATGGGCAATCAGCCCCAGCATTTT.

This clonotype was seen a few times. The chain employs TRBV6-1 and TRBJ2-5, with D unresolved. The CDR3 covers 14 residues. V lost 1 base and J lost 1, with 7 bases in between. CDR1 MNHNS and CDR2 SASEGT come from the germline V gene. The CDR3 reads CASSEGAGQETQYF. The CDR3 DNA is TGTGCCAGCAGTGAAGGGGCCGGCCAAGAGACCCAGTACTTC.

The rearrangement links TRBV6-2 or TRBV6-3 to TRBJ2-7, with 7 nucleotides matching TRBD2. The J segment lost 3 bases and the V segment lost 9 bases, leaving 14 bases of the junction unmatched. The CDR3 is made up of 15 amino acids. Germline CDR1 and CDR2: MNHEY and SVGEGT. As DNA, the CDR3 is TGTGCCAGTGTTAAGACCGGGACTACGGGCTACGAGCAGTACTTC. Translation: CASVKTGTTGYEQYF.

This clonotype was observed a handful of times. The chain links TRBV7-9 to TRBJ2-3; 11 nucleotides line up with TRBD1. Trimming removed 5 bases from V and 4 bases from J; junction bases left unmatched: 8. The length of the CDR3 is 16 residues. Per germline, CDR1 SEHNR and CDR2 FQNEAQ (reference sequence). The CDR3 sequence is CASSQPGQGVADTQYF. CDR3 in DNA: TGTGCCAGCAGCCAACCGGGACAGGGGGTAGCAGATACGCAGTATTTT.

This chain links TRBV30 with TRBJ1-1; 10 nucleotides match TRBD1. Per germline, CDR1 GTSNPN and CDR2 SVGIG (reference sequence). This CDR3 is built from 15 residues. Unmatched junction bases numbered 14, after V lost 4 bases and J lost 9 bases. CDR3 sequence (DNA): TGTGCCTGGACCGATACAGGGACAGGGGTCCTCCAAGCTTTCTTT. It is translated as CAWTDTGTGVLQAFF.

This clonotype qualifies as large. The rearrangement uses TRBV21-1 and TRBJ2-5; the table names TRBD1, a call not compared with the DNA. TRBV21-1 has pseudogene status. The CDR3 loop spans 15 amino acids. The CDR3 DNA follows: TGTGCCAGCAACTTGACGGGTCGCAGGGAGGAGACCCAGTACTTC. Translating it yields CASNLTGRREETQYF.

This chain uses TRBV7-2 with TRBJ1-1; D remains unclear. CDR1 and CDR2 from the germline V gene are SGHTA and FQGNSA. V lost 5 bases and J lost 1, with 14 bases in between. This CDR3 contains 15 residues. The CDR3 DNA sequence: TGTGCCAGCAGCACCACCCCGTACGGGAACACTGAAGCTTTCTTT. Translating it yields CASSTTPYGNTEAFF.

This clonotype came up once. This chain links TRBV19 with TRBJ2-7, with D possibly TRBD2 on 5 matching bases. Trimming pared 5 bases from V and 5 bases from J, leaving 13 bases between. The germline CDR1 and CDR2 sequences are LNHDA and SQIVND (reference sequence). This CDR3 region has 13 residues. The CDR3 spells CASSPTRRNEQYF. The CDR3 DNA follows: TGTGCCAGTAGTCCCACTCGGAGGAACGAGCAGTACTTC.

V usage is TRBV18 and J usage is TRBJ2-7, with D possibly TRBD2 on 6 matching bases. Germline V gene lookup returns CDR1 KGHSH and CDR2 LQKENI. The V gene lost 4 bases and the J gene lost 3 bases, with 22 bases spanning the gap. The CDR3 contains 17 residues. The CDR3 bases are TGTGCCAGCTCACGTTTCGCAGCGGGCTCCCCATTCTACGAGCAGTACTTC. It yields the protein CASSRFAAGSPFYEQYF.

CDR3 bases: TGCAGTGCTAGGCCCCTCGGGACAGGGAAAGAGACCCAGTACTTC. Translated: CSARPLGTGKETQYF. This rearrangement joins TRBV20-1 to TRBJ2-5; the match to TRBD1 covers 9 bases. There are 15 residues in the CDR3. From germline, CDR1 is DFQATT and CDR2 SNEGSKA (reference sequence). Trimming removed 3 bases from V and 3 bases from J; junction bases left unmatched: 8.

By its share, this clonotype is large (0.1 to 1%). This chain connects TRBV10-3 to TRBJ1-2, with 7 bases fitting TRBD1. After removal of 7 bases from V and 0 bases from J, the junction contained 5 bases not matched to a gene. Germline V gives CDR1 ENHRY, CDR2 SYGVKD. The CDR3 covers 14 residues. The DNA for the CDR3 is TGTGCCATCAAGACAGGGTCTACTAACTATGGCTACACCTTC. Amino acids: CAIKTGSTNYGYTF.

V usage is TRBV19 and J usage is TRBJ2-5; no firm D call. Per germline, CDR1 LNHDA and CDR2 SQIVND (reference sequence). The V and J ends lost 4 bases and 5 bases respectively, with 2 bases between them. The CDR3 runs 10 residues. CDR3 sequence reads: CASSTETQYF. As DNA, the CDR3 is TGTGCCAGTAGTACGGAGACCCAGTACTTC.

The chain links TRBV20-1 to TRBJ2-7; 8 nucleotides match TRBD2. This CDR3 region has 12 residues. CDR1 DFQATT and CDR2 SNEGSKA come from the germline V gene (reference sequence). V lost 3 bases to trimming and J lost 6 bases; unmatched junction nucleotides: 4. The CDR3 sequence is CSASGRAGEQYF. CDR3 coding DNA: TGCAGTGCTAGCGGGAGGGCCGGCGAGCAGTACTTC.

This chain joins TRBV24-1 and TRBJ2-5, with 7 bases matching TRBD1. The V gene end was trimmed by 4 bases and the J gene end by 2 bases; junction bases not matched to a gene: 3. Looked up from germline, CDR1 is KGHDR and CDR2 is SFDVKD. The CDR3 is 14 residues long. CDR3 sequence (DNA): TGTGCCACCAGTGACCCGGGACAGCAAGAGACCCAGTACTTC. Translated: CATSDPGQQETQYF.

This clonotype was recorded a few times. CDR3 in amino acids: CASSEGSPQNYGYTF. The DNA for the CDR3 is TGTGCCAGCAGTGAAGGGTCCCCCCAGAACTATGGCTACACCTTC. This chain joins TRBV6-1 and TRBJ1-2; D is unclear. V was shortened by 1 base and J by 2 bases, with 11 bases between the two germline ends. CDR1 is MNHNS and CDR2 is SASEGT in the germline V gene. This CDR3 contains 15 residues.

This clonotype was seen a few times. This sequence joins TRBV12-3 or TRBV12-4 and TRBJ2-5; no firm D call. Trimming shortened V by 1 base and J by 3 bases, and 9 bases separated the two germline ends. The CDR3 spans 14 residues. The CDR3 is CASSLGAYEETQYF. As DNA, the CDR3 is TGTGCCAGCAGTTTAGGGGCTTACGAAGAGACCCAGTACTTC.

This clonotype was seen more than once but under ten times. The CDR3 DNA is TGCAGTACAGGAAAGAGGTCCTATAATTCACCCCTCCACTTT. Its protein product is CSTGKRSYNSPLHF. The genes are TRBV20-1 and TRBJ1-6; D perhaps matches TRBD1 (5 bases). V was shortened by 8 bases and J by 1 base, with 12 bases between the two germline ends. CDR1 and CDR2 (germline): DFQATT, SNEGSKA (reference sequence). The CDR3 extends over 14 amino acids.

V usage is TRBV6-5 and J usage is TRBJ1-5; weak D call: TRBD1 (5 bases). From germline, CDR1 is MNHEY and CDR2 SVGAGI. V gave up 4 bases and J gave up 6 bases, with 16 bases separating them. CDR3 size: 15 residues. CDR3 sequence: CASSSGGSGGQPQHF. The CDR3, as DNA: TGTGCCAGCAGTTCCGGAGGGAGCGGGGGTCAGCCCCAGCATTTT.

In DNA, the CDR3 is TGCGCCAGCAGCTTGGTGGGAGTAAGCACCGGGGAGCTGTTTTTT. This sequence encodes CASSLVGVSTGELFF. The chain uses TRBV5-1 and TRBJ2-2; tentatively, D is TRBD2 (5 bases). The V end lost 0 bases, the J end lost 4 bases, and 10 bases lay between the germline ends. This CDR3 is built from 15 residues. Looked up from germline, CDR1 is SGHRS and CDR2 is YFSETQ. Using reference TRBV5-1 and TRBJ2-2 for the parts outside the CDR3, the full variable domain is KAGVTQTPRYLIKTRGQQVTLSCSPISGHRSVSWYQQTPGQGLQFLFEYFSETQRNKGNFPGRFSGRQFSNSRSEMNVSTLELGDSALYLCASSLVGVSTGELFFGEGSRLTVL.

The V and J genes are TRBV18 and TRBJ2-5; D gene unclear. Trimming shortened V by 0 bases and J by 1 base, and 9 bases separated the two germline ends. The V gene's germline CDR1 is KGHSH and CDR2 LQKENI. CDR3 size: 15 residues. The CDR3 sequence is CASSPPVGTQETQYF. CDR3 nucleotide sequence: TGTGCCAGCTCACCACCTGTTGGAACCCAAGAGACCCAGTACTTC.

The rearrangement links TRBV11-2 to TRBJ2-1; 8 bases align to TRBD2. The CDR3 has 17 residues. CDR1 is SGHAT, CDR2 FQNNGV, per germline. J lost 5 bases, V lost 5 bases, and 14 bases had no gene match. CDR3 sequence: CASSHYMGLAGHNEQFF. Written as DNA, the CDR3 is TGTGCCAGCAGCCATTATATGGGGCTAGCGGGTCACAATGAGCAGTTCTTC.

The gene calls are TRBV10-1 and TRBJ1-1; no clear D gene. CDR1 and CDR2 (germline): WNHNN, SYGVQD (reference sequence). The ends were cut back, 6 bases at V and 8 bases at J, with 16 bases in the middle. The CDR3 totals 13 residues. The CDR3, as DNA: TGCGCCAGCAGCTCCTTGAACCTCAGGGAAGCTTTCTTT. Protein product: CASSSLNLREAFF.

This clonotype was recorded a few times. The rearrangement uses TRBV5-4 and TRBJ2-7; D ambiguous. This CDR3 has 15 amino acids. Trimming removed 0 bases from V and 1 base from J, with 11 bases in between. Germline V gene lookup returns CDR1 SGHNT and CDR2 YYREEE (reference sequence). The CDR3 loop is CASSLGGVKSYEQYF. CDR3 sequence (DNA): TGTGCCAGCAGCTTGGGTGGGGTGAAGTCCTACGAGCAGTACTTC. The full variable domain, its missing parts supplied by reference TRBV5-4 and TRBJ2-7, is ETGVTQSPTHLIKTRGQQVTLRCSSQSGHNTVSWYQQALGQGPQFIFQYYREEENGRGNFPPRFSGLQFPNYSSELNVNALELDDSALYLCASSLGGVKSYEQYFGPGTRLTVT.

This clonotype was seen a handful of times. The chain combines TRBV2 with TRBJ1-5; unclear D gene. The germline V and J ends were trimmed by 3 bases and 9 bases, with 6 bases remaining between them. The CDR3 contains 11 residues. CDR1 is SNHLY, CDR2 FYNNEI, per germline. CDR3 amino acids: CASSDGPPQHF. The CDR3 DNA is TGTGCCAGCAGTGACGGGCCGCCCCAGCATTTT.

The chain uses TRBV20-1 and TRBJ2-1; TRBD2 matches at 8 bases. J lost 5 bases, V lost 1 base, and 4 bases had no gene match. The CDR3 runs to 14 residues. The germline V gene encodes CDR1 DFQATT and CDR2 SNEGSKA (reference sequence). CDR3 bases: TGCAGTGCTAGAGGGCCACTAGCGGACAATGAGCAGTTCTTC. Protein product: CSARGPLADNEQFF.

This clonotype was detected a few times. The CDR3 spells CASTLSGSNYNEQFF. The CDR3 DNA sequence: TGTGCCAGTACCCTTAGCGGATCGAATTACAATGAGCAGTTCTTC. The chain combines TRBV19 with TRBJ2-1; weak D call: TRBD2 (6 bases). The CDR3 extends over 15 amino acids. V shed 7 bases and J shed 4 bases, with 17 bases lying between them. The germline CDR1 and CDR2 sequences are LNHDA and SQIVND (reference sequence).

This chain connects TRBV6-2 or TRBV6-3 to TRBJ2-5, with 10 bases lining up with TRBD2. In germline, CDR1 is MNHEY, CDR2 SVGEGT. J was trimmed by 5 bases and V by 6 bases; bases with no gene match: 15. This CDR3 region has 17 residues. In DNA, the CDR3 is TGTGCCAGCAGCCAGGGGTGGCTAGCGGGAGAATCGGAGACCCAGTACTTC. This codes for CASSQGWLAGESETQYF.

Here the CDR3 DNA reads TGTGCCAGCAGTTTTCGCGGGATTTCCTACAATGAGCAGTTCTTC. Translated: CASSFRGISYNEQFF. The chain employs TRBV27 and TRBJ2-1, with D possibly matching TRBD2 (6 bases). From germline, CDR1 is MNHEY and CDR2 SMNVEV (reference sequence). V lost 3 bases, J lost 1 base, and 10 bases lay in between. The CDR3 contains 15 residues.

In its sample, this clonotype was seen once. The genes are TRBV11-3 and TRBJ2-3, with D perhaps TRBD1 (5 bases). The length of the CDR3 is 15 residues. The germline V gene has CDR1 SGHNT and CDR2 YENEEA. V lost 3 bases, J lost 2 bases, and 12 bases lay in between. DNA of the CDR3: TGTGCCAGCAGCTTGATTACAGGCCCCACAGATACGCAGTATTTT. This sequence encodes CASSLITGPTDTQYF.